One and the same sample provided the 20 T cell receptor beta chains below, sequenced in a study of shared clonotypes between healthy human individuals. Method: immunoSEQ multiplex PCR; TCRdb's copy keeps in-frame clones and lacks some. The sample holds more than 2 million clones, roughly 94% seen once. Sequences were obtained from naive CD4+ T cells sorted from blood. Subset reported: CD45RA+ positively selected. The receptors derive from a man aged 18 to 30 in good health.

This clone was detected once. The chain employs TRBV19 and TRBJ1-5, with unresolved D. Germline assignment: CDR1 LNHDA and CDR2 SQIVND (reference sequence). The CDR3 has 13 residues. V gave up 3 bases and J gave up 6 bases, with 9 bases separating them. Written as DNA, the CDR3 is TGTGCCAGTAGTATGGGCAGGACTCAGCCCCAGCATTTT. Protein product: CASSMGRTQPQHF.

DNA of the CDR3: TGTGCTAGTGGTTTGGGGACACGATCCTACGAGCAGTACTTC. Translation gives CASGLGTRSYEQYF. The chain is built from TRBV12-5 and TRBJ2-7; D possibly corresponds to TRBD1 (5 bases). Trimming shortened V by 1 base and J by 1 base, and 8 bases separated the two germline ends. Germline V lookup: CDR1 LGHNT, CDR2 FRNRAP. The CDR3 length is 14 residues.

The chain joins TRBV9 to TRBJ2-5; 7 nucleotides align to TRBD2. The CDR3 has 16 amino acids. The V gene's germline CDR1 is SGDLS and CDR2 YYNGEE. Trimming took 0 bases from V and 1 from J; bases not matched to a gene: 6. The DNA for the CDR3 is TGTGCCAGCAGCGTAGCCCCACTAGCGACCCAAGAGACCCAGTACTTC. Its protein is CASSVAPLATQETQYF.

This clone was counted only a few times. Other DNA sequences in the same sample also yield this CDR3. The rearrangement links TRBV28 to TRBJ1-2; 9 bases are shared with TRBD1. The CDR3 length is 13 residues. CDR1 and CDR2 from the germline V gene are MDHEN and SYDVKM. V shed 4 bases, J shed 4 bases, and the junction held 1 base outside the gene matches. The CDR3 nucleotides are TGTGCCAGCAGTTCGGGACAGGGCTATGGCTACACCTTC. Protein product: CASSSGQGYGYTF.

This chain joins TRBV15 and TRBJ2-4; TRBD1 matches 8 bases. CDR1 and CDR2 from the germline V gene are LNHNV and YYDKDF (reference sequence). The V segment lost 5 bases and the J segment 3 bases; nucleotides outside the gene matches: 12. The CDR3 runs to 17 residues. The CDR3 protein is CATSLRTPDRGKNIQYF. CDR3 nucleotide sequence: TGTGCCACCAGCCTCAGGACCCCTGACAGGGGCAAAAACATTCAGTACTTC.

The rearrangement joins TRBV5-1 to TRBJ2-2; D possibly uses TRBD1 or TRBD2 (5 bases each). CDR1 SGHRS and CDR2 YFSETQ come from the germline V gene. CDR3 length: 17 residues. The V end was cut by 10 bases, the J end by 6 bases, with 28 bases between. The CDR3 DNA reads as TGCGCCTCCTCAGCCCGGGACCTCTGGGAGAGCCCCGGGGAGCTGTTTTTT. It translates to CASSARDLWESPGELFF.

The chain recombines TRBV9 with TRBJ2-3; 8 bases match TRBD1. Germline assignment: CDR1 SGDLS and CDR2 YYNGEE. Losses at the gene ends were 3 bases for V and 3 bases for J; bases not matched to a gene: 12. The CDR3 has 17 residues. The CDR3 here is CASSAFGQGWGTDTQYF. The DNA of the CDR3 is TGTGCCAGCAGCGCCTTTGGACAGGGATGGGGAACAGATACGCAGTATTTT. Drawing the rest from reference TRBV9 and TRBJ2-3, the complete variable domain is DSGVTQTPKHLITATGQRVTLRCSPRSGDLSVYWYQQSLDQGLQFLIQYYNGEERAKGNILERFSAQQFPDLHSELNLSSLELGDSALYFCASSAFGQGWGTDTQYFGPGTRLTVL.

This clone was seen once. This specimen includes other DNA sequences encoding the same CDR3. The rearrangement uses TRBV30 and TRBJ2-1; D unclear. Trimming took off 1 base at V and 0 bases at J, with 4 bases between the two ends. This CDR3 comprises 13 residues. CDR1 is GTSNPN and CDR2 is SVGIG in the germline V gene (reference sequence). The CDR3 loop is CAWSESSYNEQFF. CDR3 coding DNA: TGTGCCTGGAGTGAAAGCTCCTACAATGAGCAGTTCTTC.

This clone was recorded only once. For the CDR3, the DNA is TGTGCCAGCAGCTTAGTAGCCAACCTCTACGAGCAGTACTTC. It translates to CASSLVANLYEQYF. The rearrangement uses TRBV7-8 and TRBJ2-7, with D uncertain. Germline CDR1 SGHVS, CDR2 FQNEAQ. Trimming shortened V by 1 base and J by 3 bases, and 10 bases separated the two germline ends. CDR3 size: 14 residues.

This chain uses TRBV6-6 with TRBJ2-5; D call uncertain. This CDR3 has 11 amino acids. Trimming shortened V by 6 bases and J by 5 bases, and 7 bases separated the two germline ends. The germline V gene encodes CDR1 MNHNY and CDR2 SVGAGI (reference sequence). The CDR3, as DNA: TGTGCCAGCAGCGAGAGGGAGACCCAGTACTTC. This codes for CASSERETQYF.

V usage is TRBV10-3 and J usage is TRBJ1-2; perhaps TRBD1 as D (5 bases). Trimming shortened V by 3 bases and J by 8 bases, and 16 bases separated the two germline ends. The CDR3 loop spans 14 amino acids. Germline V gene data show CDR1 as ENHRY and CDR2 as SYGVKD. The DNA of the CDR3 is TGTGCCATCAGTGACTCCGACAGCCGTTGGGGCTACACCTTC. Translating gives CAISDSDSRWGYTF.

The chain carries TRBV28 and TRBJ1-2, with 7 bases identical to TRBD1. The V gene's germline CDR1 is MDHEN and CDR2 SYDVKM. The CDR3 contains 13 residues. V shed 8 bases, J shed 2 bases, and the junction held 5 bases outside the gene matches. CDR3 bases: TGTGCCAGCGGTCCAGGGGGAAACTATGGCTACACCTTC. Its translation: CASGPGGNYGYTF.

The genes are TRBV28 and TRBJ1-4; 8 bases match TRBD1. CDR1 and CDR2 (germline): MDHEN, SYDVKM. V shed 4 bases and J 4 bases; nucleotides not matched to a gene: 5. The CDR3 runs to 15 residues. The CDR3 nucleotides are TGTGCCAGCAGTTCCGGGACAGGAATTAATGAAAAACTGTTTTTT. Protein product: CASSSGTGINEKLFF.

The J gene is TRBJ2-7, the V gene TRBV5-6, with no clear D. Germline CDR1 reads SGHDT; CDR2 reads YYEEEE. The CDR3 spans 13 residues. With 4 bases removed from V and 2 bases from J, the gap between germline ends came to 10 bases. CDR3 protein: CASSPGLTYEQYF. CDR3 DNA: TGTGCCAGCAGCCCGGGTCTAACCTACGAGCAGTACTTC.

This chain links TRBV30 with TRBJ2-5; no definite D call. The CDR3 contains 13 residues. Trimming cost V 0 bases and J 3 bases, with 8 bases left between them. Germline CDR1 is GTSNPN and CDR2 is SVGIG (reference sequence). The CDR3 region is CAWSVQVEETQYF. CDR3 coding DNA: TGTGCCTGGAGTGTACAAGTGGAAGAGACCCAGTACTTC.

The chain couples TRBV19 to TRBJ2-7; a weak D match, TRBD2 (6 bases). The germline CDR1 and CDR2 sequences are LNHDA and SQIVND (reference sequence). Trimming shortened V by 6 bases and J by 2 bases, and 14 bases separated the two germline ends. This CDR3 is 14 amino acids long. The CDR3 sequence: CASRRGTGAYEQYF. CDR3 sequence (DNA): TGTGCCAGTAGGCGCGGGACGGGAGCCTACGAGCAGTACTTC. Together with reference TRBV19 and TRBJ2-7, the CDR3 gives the full variable domain: DGGITQSPKYLFRKEGQNVTLSCEQNLNHDAMYWYRQDPGQGLRLIYYSQIVNDFQKGDIAEGYSVSREKKESFPLTVTSAQKNPTAFYLCASRRGTGAYEQYFGPGTRLTVT.

The V and J genes are TRBV18 and TRBJ1-1; perhaps TRBD1 as D (5 bases). The CDR3 runs to 11 residues. CDR1 KGHSH and CDR2 LQKENI come from the germline V gene. Deletions cut 4 bases from V and 7 bases from J, with 7 bases between. CDR3 in DNA: TGTGCCAGCTCACGGGGGGATGAAGCTTTCTTT. Its protein is CASSRGDEAFF. Based on the CDR3 plus reference TRBV18 and TRBJ1-1, the full variable domain is NAGVMQNPRHLVRRRGQEARLRCSPMKGHSHVYWYRQLPEEGLKFMVYLQKENIIDESGMPKERFSAEFPKEGPSILRIQQVVRGDSAAYFCASSRGDEAFFGQGTRLTVV.

This CDR3 is CAWTYSGGSSGNTIYF. The CDR3 coding sequence is TGTGCCTGGACCTACTCAGGGGGAAGCTCTGGAAACACCATATATTTT. The chain carries TRBV30 and TRBJ1-3, with TRBD1 matching over 7 bases. CDR3 length equals 16 residues. Germline V gene sequence: CDR1 GTSNPN, CDR2 SVGIG (reference sequence). V dropped 4 bases and J dropped 0; count of bases not matched to a gene: 9.

This clone has only a few counts. CDR3: CASSLRKNQPQHF. The CDR3 DNA is TGTGCCAGCAGCTTACGGAAAAATCAGCCCCAGCATTTT. This chain links TRBV7-2 with TRBJ1-5; D ambiguous. Germline V CDR1 and CDR2: SGHTA, FQGNSA. This CDR3 comprises 13 residues. Trimming cost V 2 bases and J 4 bases, with 6 bases left between them.

This chain connects TRBV5-5 to TRBJ2-7; D is uncertain. Germline CDR1 and CDR2: SGHKS and YYEKEE (reference sequence). V gave up 0 bases and J gave up 3 bases, with 16 bases separating them. This CDR3 has 16 amino acids. CDR3 in amino acids: CASSLAAASSFYEQYF. The CDR3 DNA reads TGTGCCAGCAGCTTGGCGGCGGCTAGTTCGTTCTACGAGCAGTACTTC.